The text below deals with one T cell receptor beta chain. Data came from immunoSEQ multiplex PCR; TCRdb stores just in-frame clones and leaves some out. Of approximately 13,000 clones in the sample, around 79% are singletons; the top ten hold 2.5% to 3%. These data belong to a study of neoadjuvant anti-PD-1 for oral cavity cancer. Turning to the study itself: Most patients had three to four biweekly doses of 3 mg/kg nivolumab before resection.

Time point defined: after neoadjuvant nivolumab, at surgical resection. PBMCs were not maintained or expanded in culture before analysis. CDR3 size: 16 residues. J lost 0 bases, V lost 0 bases, and 2 bases had no gene match. Germline V gene sequence: CDR1 SNHLY, CDR2 FYNNEI. The material sequenced was PBMCs, taken after nivolumab (anti-PD-1) treatment. The chain recombines TRBV2 with TRBJ1-5, with 7 bases fitting TRBD1. The sequence was collected from a person aged 40 to 85 with oral cavity squamous cell carcinoma. The CDR3, as DNA: TGTGCCAGCAGTGAAGCGACAGGGATTAGCAATCAGCCCCAGCATTTT. As protein: CASSEATGISNQPQHF. Variable domain in full (rest from reference TRBV2 and TRBJ1-5): EPEVTQTPSHQVTQMGQEVILRCVPISNHLYFYWYRQILGQKVEFLVSFYNNEISEKSEIFDDQFSVERPDGSNFTLKIRSTKLEDSAMYFCASSEATGISNQPQHFGDGTRLSIL.